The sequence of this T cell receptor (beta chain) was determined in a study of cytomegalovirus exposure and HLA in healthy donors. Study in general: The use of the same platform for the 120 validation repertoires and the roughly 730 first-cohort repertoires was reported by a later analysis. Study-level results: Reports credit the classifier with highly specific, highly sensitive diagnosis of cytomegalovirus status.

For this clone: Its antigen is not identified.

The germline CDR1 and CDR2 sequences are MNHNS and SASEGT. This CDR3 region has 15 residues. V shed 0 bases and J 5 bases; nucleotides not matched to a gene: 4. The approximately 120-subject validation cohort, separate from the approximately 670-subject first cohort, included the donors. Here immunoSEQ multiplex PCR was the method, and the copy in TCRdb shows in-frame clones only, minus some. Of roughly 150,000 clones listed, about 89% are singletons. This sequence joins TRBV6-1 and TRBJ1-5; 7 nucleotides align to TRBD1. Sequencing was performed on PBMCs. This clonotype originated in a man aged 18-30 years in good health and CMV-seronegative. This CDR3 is CASSEADRAYQPQHF. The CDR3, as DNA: TGTGCCAGCAGTGAAGCAGACAGGGCTTATCAGCCCCAGCATTTT.